The text below deals with one TCR beta chain. Its specificity is unknown. This sample is part of a study of CXCR3-negative and CXCR3-positive naive CD8 T cells. Overall study findings and caveats: The study found that naive CXCR3-negative and CXCR3-positive cells shared TRBV-TRBJ usage, while memory cells differed. Naive subsets expressed similar surface CD5; TRB CDR3 features served to infer TCR strength.

Germline V gene lookup returns CDR1 DFQATT and CDR2 SNEGSKA (reference sequence). CDR3 size: 14 residues. 5' RACE with UMI labels generated the TRB cDNA libraries. One entry per CDR3 protein, without DNA, is what TCRdb gives after re-calling the 5' RACE reads. Its table lists approximately 60,000 distinct CDR3 sequences. The sequencing sample was made of memory CD8+ T cells from blood. The sequence was collected from a human donor in good health. Some clones in this sample may be carry-over from other donors' samples. This chain connects TRBV20-1 to TRBJ2-7; TCRdb lists TRBD1, though no DNA is available to test this call. The CDR3 sequence: CSAIGTGELYEQYF.